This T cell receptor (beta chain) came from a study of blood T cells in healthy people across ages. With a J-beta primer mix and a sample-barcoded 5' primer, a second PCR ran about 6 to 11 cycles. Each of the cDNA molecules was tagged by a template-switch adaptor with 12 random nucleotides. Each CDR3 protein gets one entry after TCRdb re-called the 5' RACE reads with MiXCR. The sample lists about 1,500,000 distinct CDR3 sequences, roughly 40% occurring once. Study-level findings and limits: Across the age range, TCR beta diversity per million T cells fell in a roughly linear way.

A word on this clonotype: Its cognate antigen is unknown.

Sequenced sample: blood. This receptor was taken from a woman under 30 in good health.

CDR3 loop: CASTDSSEAFF. CDR3 nucleotide sequence: TGTGCCAGCACCGACAGTAGTGAAGCTTTCTTT. The chain is built from TRBV12-3 or TRBV12-4 and TRBJ1-1; D possibly corresponds to TRBD1 (5 bases). V lost 7 bases and J 7 bases, leaving 10 bases between the germline ends. The CDR3 is made up of 11 amino acids.